A selection of T cell receptor beta chains follows, all from one sample in a study of control samples from healthy donors and cancer patients. TCRdb keeps only in-frame clones here, not all; method: immunoSEQ multiplex PCR. The top ten clones hold 5.8% of a sample with about 160,000 clones, over 85% of them seen once. Sequenced material: blood. The receptors were gathered from a man aged 18 to 29 in good health. Each CDR3 is given with its conserved first and last residue. Each record gives: D gene, J gene, V gene, clone size, CDR3 protein, CDR3 DNA. The D gene is left open where the match is weak. Size is stated for part of the rows, as once, few or many counts, or as a class when the clone is expanded.

TRBD1	TRBJ2-1	TRBV7-3	NA	CASSLTGTGGYNEQFF	TGTGCCAGCAGCTTAACGGGGACAGGGGGCTACAATGAGCAGTTCTTC
NA	TRBJ1-5	TRBV5-5	NA	CASSLVGNNQPQHF	TGTGCCAGCAGCTTGGTAGGTAACAATCAGCCCCAGCATTTT
NA	TRBJ2-7	TRBV4-3	NA	CASSQGNGADEQYF	TGCGCCAGCAGCCAAGGTAACGGGGCCGACGAGCAGTACTTC
NA	TRBJ1-6	TRBV24-1	NA	CATSDSANNSPLHF	TGTGCCACCAGTGATTCGGCTAATAATTCACCCCTCCACTTT
TRBD1	TRBJ2-1	TRBV5-5	NA	CASIRTGGYNEQFF	TGTGCCAGCATCAGGACAGGGGGCTACAATGAGCAGTTCTTC
TRBD2	TRBJ2-1	TRBV28	NA	CASSLTSGSSDEQFF	TGTGCCAGCAGTTTAACTAGCGGGAGTTCGGATGAGCAGTTCTTC
TRBD1	TRBJ1-2	TRBV6-1	NA	CASSEQTGKGYGYTF	TGTGCCAGCAGTGAACAGACAGGGAAAGGGTATGGCTACACCTTC
NA	TRBJ2-1	TRBV5-5	NA	CASSLGTGYGNEQFF	TGTGCCAGCAGCTTGGGAACAGGGTATGGCAATGAGCAGTTCTTC
NA	TRBJ1-4	TRBV7-9	NA	CASRHQENEKLFF	TGTGCCAGCAGGCATCAGGAAAATGAAAAACTGTTTTTT
TRBD1	TRBJ1-2	TRBV3-1/TRBV3-2	NA	CASSQGDRVNYGYTF	TGTGCCAGCAGCCAAGGGGACAGGGTGAACTATGGCTACACCTTC
NA	TRBJ1-5	TRBV7-2	NA	CASSLTGQNQPQHF	TGTGCCAGCAGCTTAACCGGACAGAATCAGCCCCAGCATTTT
TRBD1	TRBJ2-7	TRBV27	NA	CASSPTGGCEQYF	TGTGCCAGCAGCCCAACAGGGGGCTGCGAGCAGTACTTC
NA	TRBJ2-5	TRBV7-2	NA	CASSLGGGLQETQYF	TGTGCCAGCAGCTTGGGGGGGGGCCTTCAAGAGACCCAGTACTTC
NA	TRBJ1-2	TRBV27	NA	CASSLSLGVGYGYTF	TGTGCCAGCAGTTTAAGCCTAGGGGTAGGCTATGGCTACACCTTC
NA	TRBJ2-3	TRBV25-1	NA	CASSETFSGRAHTQYF	TGTGCCAGCAGTGAAACCTTCTCCGGGCGGGCCCATACGCAGTATTTT
NA	TRBJ2-7	TRBV5-1	NA	CASSYRAPGSYEQYF	TGCGCCAGCAGTTACAGGGCCCCTGGGTCCTACGAGCAGTACTTC
TRBD2	TRBJ2-1	TRBV2	NA	CASSGGTSQFDNEQFF	TGTGCCAGCAGTGGGGGGACTAGCCAGTTTGACAATGAGCAGTTCTTC
TRBD2	TRBJ2-7	TRBV4-3	NA	CASSQGGGRGRRDEQYF	TGCGCCAGCAGCCAAGGCGGGGGAAGAGGGCGCAGGGACGAGCAGTACTTC
TRBD1	TRBJ2-3	TRBV7-2	NA	CASSLDRGSTDTQYF	TGTGCCAGCAGCCTCGACAGGGGAAGCACAGATACGCAGTATTTT
TRBD2	TRBJ2-7	TRBV28	NA	CASSGGVGAYEQYF	TGTGCCAGCAGTGGGGGGGTGGGAGCCTACGAGCAGTACTTC
NA	TRBJ1-6	TRBV13	NA	CASGPRNGFSPLHF	TGTGCCAGCGGCCCCCGAAACGGGTTCTCACCCCTCCACTTT
NA	TRBJ2-2	TRBV5-1	NA	CASSPSSEELFF	TGCGCCAGCAGCCCCTCATCAGAGGAGCTGTTTTTT
TRBD2	TRBJ2-2	TRBV5-6	once	CASSLALRGGSGELFF	TGTGCCAGCAGCTTGGCCCTGCGGGGGGGCTCCGGGGAGCTGTTTTTT
NA	TRBJ1-1	TRBV10-3	NA	CAISAGGRTEAFF	TGTGCCATCAGTGCGGGGGGTCGGACTGAAGCTTTCTTT
NA	TRBJ2-7	TRBV30	many	CAWSPNPAVEQYF	TGTGCCTGGAGCCCCAACCCGGCTGTCGAGCAGTACTTC
NA	TRBJ2-3	TRBV11-3	NA	CASSQRVPDTQYF	TGTGCCAGCAGCCAACGAGTCCCAGATACGCAGTATTTT
NA	TRBJ2-7	TRBV11-2	NA	CASSARHTSHEQYF	TGTGCCAGCAGCGCCCGGCATACCAGCCACGAGCAGTACTTC
TRBD2	TRBJ2-2	TRBV6-2/TRBV6-3	once	CASSSPAGGHGELFF	TGTGCCAGCAGTTCTCCAGCGGGAGGTCACGGGGAGCTGTTTTTT
NA	TRBJ2-2	TRBV19	once	CASRPGAGELFF	TGTGCCAGTAGGCCAGGGGCCGGGGAGCTGTTTTTT
NA	TRBJ1-2	TRBV15	NA	CATSRGGGASYGYTF	TGTGCCACCAGCAGAGGTGGGGGGGCTAGCTATGGCTACACCTTC
TRBD1	TRBJ1-1	TRBV18	NA	CASSPGQGGIEAFF	TGTGCCAGCTCACCGGGACAGGGGGGTATTGAAGCTTTCTTT